This T cell receptor (beta chain) was profiled in a study of PD-L1 blockade in urothelial cancer. In the study overall: The patients had undergone anywhere from 0 to 3 prior chemotherapy regimens. Blood analysis was done at 3 weeks (second dose) and 6 weeks after treatment began.

Study-wide results and caveats: Patients with below-median pretreatment blood clonality survived longer.

TCRdb's table, derived via immunoSEQ multiplex PCR, lists solely in-frame clones and lacks some. The sample has 130,000 or so clones; 65% to 85% are singletons. As to this clone: The antigen is unknown.

Time point in this sample: pretreatment peripheral blood. With V trimmed by 6 bases and J by 3 bases, 6 bases remained unmatched. This CDR3 comprises 13 residues. Germline V gene lookup returns CDR1 SQVTM and CDR2 ANQGSEA. This TCR was sampled from a man between 50 and 59 years old with urothelial cancer. This specimen consisted of PBMCs, obtained around atezolizumab (anti-PD-L1) treatment. The V gene is TRBV29-1, the J gene TRBJ1-1, with TRBD1 identical over 8 bases. The CDR3 DNA follows: TGCAGCGTACTGGGACAGGTTGACACTGAAGCTTTCTTT. Protein: CSVLGQVDTEAFF.